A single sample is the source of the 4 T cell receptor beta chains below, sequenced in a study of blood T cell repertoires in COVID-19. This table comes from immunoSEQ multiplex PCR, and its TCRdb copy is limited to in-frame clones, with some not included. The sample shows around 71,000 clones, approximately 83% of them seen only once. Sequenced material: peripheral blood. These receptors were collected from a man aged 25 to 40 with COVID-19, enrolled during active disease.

CDR3 nucleotides: TGTGCCAGCAGCCTAAGGACAGCGAGCTCCTATAATTCACCCCTCCACTTT. This gives the protein CASSLRTASSYNSPLHF. The J gene is TRBJ1-6, the V gene TRBV28; D possibly corresponds to TRBD1 (6 bases). Trimming took 6 bases from V and 0 from J, leaving 15 bases between them. Germline V gene data show CDR1 as MDHEN and CDR2 as SYDVKM. This CDR3 region has 17 residues.

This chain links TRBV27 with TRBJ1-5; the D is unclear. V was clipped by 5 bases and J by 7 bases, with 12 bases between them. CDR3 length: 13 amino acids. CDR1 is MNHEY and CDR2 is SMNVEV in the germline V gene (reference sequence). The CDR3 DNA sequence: TGTGCCAGCAGTCACGGGAGAGGCCAGCCCCAGCATTTT. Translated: CASSHGRGQPQHF.

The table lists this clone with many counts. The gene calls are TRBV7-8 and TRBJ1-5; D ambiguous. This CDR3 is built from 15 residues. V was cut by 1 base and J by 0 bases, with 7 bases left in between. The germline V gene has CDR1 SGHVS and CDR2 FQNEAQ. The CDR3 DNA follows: TGTGCCAGCAGCTTAGTCTCGGGTAGCAATCAGCCCCAGCATTTT. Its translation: CASSLVSGSNQPQHF.

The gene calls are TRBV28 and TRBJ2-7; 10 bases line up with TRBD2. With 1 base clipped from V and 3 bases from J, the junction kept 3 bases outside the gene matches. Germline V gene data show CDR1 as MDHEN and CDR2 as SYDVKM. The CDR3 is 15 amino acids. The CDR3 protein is CASSLYTSGNYEQYF. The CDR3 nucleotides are TGTGCCAGCAGTTTATATACTAGCGGGAACTACGAGCAGTACTTC.